This T cell receptor beta chain was observed in a study of Ad26.COV2.S vaccination and SARS-CoV-2 variants. Overall study: In the COV1001 trial, the donor was in the Ad26.COV2.S arm. The authors gave Ad26.COV2.S intramuscularly, either once or twice 56 days apart. Study conclusions and caveats: Placebo recipients trailed vaccine recipients in spike-specific TCR breadth. Following vaccination, spike-specific CD8+ and CD4+ T cell responses reportedly exhibited substantial breadth.

Profiled with immunoSEQ multiplex PCR; TCRdb holds only in-frame clones, not every one. The sample has roughly 270,000 clones, more than 75% seen once; the top ten hold about 3.6%. Looked up from germline, CDR1 is MNHEY and CDR2 is SVGAGI. The V end lost 4 bases, the J end lost 6 bases, and 9 bases lay between the germline ends. The CDR3 runs 13 residues. Sample treatment: some 19 received Ad26.COV2.S at low or high dose, single or two shots; about five received placebo; per-sample allocation not given. Sampling happened 63 days after the first vaccine or placebo injection. On this clone itself: Its antigen remains unknown.

The material sequenced was peripheral blood, taken in a trial of Ad26.COV2.S vaccine versus placebo. The clonotype originates from a person between 18 and 65 years old who received the Ad26.COV2.S COVID-19 vaccine or a placebo. The rearrangement links TRBV6-5 to TRBJ2-2, with TRBD2 as a possible D gene (5 bases). The CDR3, as DNA: TGTGCCAGCAGTTCTGTCGGGGCCGGGGAGCTGTTTTTT. Its protein is CASSSVGAGELFF.